This T cell receptor (beta chain) came from a study of shared clonotypes between healthy human individuals. Naivety among CD8 cells was defined by CD45RO negativity and positive CCR7 selection, thereby excluding terminally differentiated effector memory CD45RA+ cells. V lost 1 base, J lost 1 base, and 6 bases lay in between. CDR1 is SGHKS, CDR2 YYEKEE, per germline (reference sequence). This CDR3 has 13 amino acids. Regarding this clone: This may be a read error, as it is one base from a much larger clone. The same CDR3 can be traced to other DNA sequences in this sample.

Sorted-subset replicate PCRs used roughly 210 ng of genomic DNA. This amount corresponded to 30,000 to 35,000 T cell genomes. TCRdb's copy holds only in-frame clones and misses some; the assay was immunoSEQ multiplex PCR. The sample holds 1.5 million to 2.5 million clones, about 94% seen once. The material sequenced was naive CD8+ T cells sorted from blood. The V gene is TRBV5-5, the J gene TRBJ2-7, with TRBD1 as a possible D gene (6 bases). The source is a man aged 18 to 29 in good health. CDR3: CASSLTGSYEQYF. DNA for the CDR3: TGTGCCAGCAGCTTGACAGGGTCCTACGAGCAGTACTTC.